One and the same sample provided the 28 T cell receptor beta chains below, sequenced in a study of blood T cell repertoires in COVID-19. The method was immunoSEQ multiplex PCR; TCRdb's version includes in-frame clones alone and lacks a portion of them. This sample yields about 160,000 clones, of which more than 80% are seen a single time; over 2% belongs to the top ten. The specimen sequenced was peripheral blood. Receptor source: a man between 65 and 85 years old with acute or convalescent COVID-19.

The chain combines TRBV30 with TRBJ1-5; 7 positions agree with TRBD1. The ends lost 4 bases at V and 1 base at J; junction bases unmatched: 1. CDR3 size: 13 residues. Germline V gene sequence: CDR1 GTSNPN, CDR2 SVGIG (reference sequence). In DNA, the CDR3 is TGTGCCTGGACACAGGGGAGCAATCAGCCCCAGCATTTT. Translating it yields CAWTQGSNQPQHF.

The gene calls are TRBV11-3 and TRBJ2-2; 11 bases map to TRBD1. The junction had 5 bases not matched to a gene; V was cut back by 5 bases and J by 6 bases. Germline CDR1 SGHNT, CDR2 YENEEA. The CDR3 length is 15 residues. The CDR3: CASSRGQGAAGELFF. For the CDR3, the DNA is TGTGCCAGCAGCCGCGGACAGGGGGCTGCCGGGGAGCTGTTTTTT.

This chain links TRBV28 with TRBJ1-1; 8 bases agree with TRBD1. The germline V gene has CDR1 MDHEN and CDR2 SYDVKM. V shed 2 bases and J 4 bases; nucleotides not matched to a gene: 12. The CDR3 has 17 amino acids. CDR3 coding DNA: TGTGCCAGCAGTTTAGGCAGGGGGCAAGTTCTAAGCACTGAAGCTTTCTTT. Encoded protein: CASSLGRGQVLSTEAFF. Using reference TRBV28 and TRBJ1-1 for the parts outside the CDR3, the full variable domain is DVKVTQSSRYLVKRTGEKVFLECVQDMDHENMFWYRQDPGLGLRLIYFSYDVKMKEKGDIPEGYSVSREKKERFSLILESASTNQTSMYLCASSLGRGQVLSTEAFFGQGTRLTVV.

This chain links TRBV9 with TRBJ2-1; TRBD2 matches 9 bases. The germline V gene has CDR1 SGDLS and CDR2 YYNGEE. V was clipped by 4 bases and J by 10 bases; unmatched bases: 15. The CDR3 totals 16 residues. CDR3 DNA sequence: TGTGCCAGCAGCACCTCTCCAGAGGGACTAGCCAGGGAGCAGTTCTTC. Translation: CASSTSPEGLAREQFF.

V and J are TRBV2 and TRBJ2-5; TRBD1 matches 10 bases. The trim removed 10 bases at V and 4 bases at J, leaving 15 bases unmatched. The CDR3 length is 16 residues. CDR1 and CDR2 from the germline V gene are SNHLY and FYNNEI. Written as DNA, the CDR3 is TGTGCCATCGATCCCCCCGGCGGGACAGGGGCAGAGACCCAGTACTTC. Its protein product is CAIDPPGGTGAETQYF.

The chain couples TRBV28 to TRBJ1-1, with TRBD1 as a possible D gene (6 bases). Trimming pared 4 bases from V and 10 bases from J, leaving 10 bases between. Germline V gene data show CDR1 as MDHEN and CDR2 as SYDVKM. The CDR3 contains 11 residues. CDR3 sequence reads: CASSSPRGAFF. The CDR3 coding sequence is TGTGCCAGCAGTTCCCCCAGGGGAGCTTTCTTT.

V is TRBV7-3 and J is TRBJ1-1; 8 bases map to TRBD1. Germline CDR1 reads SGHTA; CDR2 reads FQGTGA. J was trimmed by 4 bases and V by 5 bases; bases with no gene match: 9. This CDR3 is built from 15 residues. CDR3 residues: CASSADRGDGTEAFF. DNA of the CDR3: TGTGCCAGCAGCGCAGACAGGGGCGACGGCACTGAAGCTTTCTTT.

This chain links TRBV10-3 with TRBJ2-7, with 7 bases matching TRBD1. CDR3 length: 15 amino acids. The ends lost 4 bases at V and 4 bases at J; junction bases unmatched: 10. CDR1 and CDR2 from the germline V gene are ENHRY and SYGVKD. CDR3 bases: TGTGCCATCAGTGTAGGGATAAGGACAGGTTACGAGCAGTACTTC. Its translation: CAISVGIRTGYEQYF.

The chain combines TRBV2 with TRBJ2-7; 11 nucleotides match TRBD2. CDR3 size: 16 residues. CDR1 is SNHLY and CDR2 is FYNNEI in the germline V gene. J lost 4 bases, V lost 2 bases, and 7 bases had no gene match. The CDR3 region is CASSERLAGGLYEQYF. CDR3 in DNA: TGTGCCAGCAGTGAAAGGCTAGCGGGGGGCTTGTACGAGCAGTACTTC. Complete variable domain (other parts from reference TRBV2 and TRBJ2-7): EPEVTQTPSHQVTQMGQEVILRCVPISNHLYFYWYRQILGQKVEFLVSFYNNEISEKSEIFDDQFSVERPDGSNFTLKIRSTKLEDSAMYFCASSERLAGGLYEQYFGPGTRLTVT.

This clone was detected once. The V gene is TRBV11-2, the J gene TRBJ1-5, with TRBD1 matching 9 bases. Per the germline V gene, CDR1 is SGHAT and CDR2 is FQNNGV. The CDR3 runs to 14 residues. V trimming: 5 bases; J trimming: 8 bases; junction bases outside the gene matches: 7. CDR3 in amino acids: CASSHGQGYEPQHF. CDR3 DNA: TGTGCCAGCAGCCATGGACAGGGGTATGAGCCCCAGCATTTT.

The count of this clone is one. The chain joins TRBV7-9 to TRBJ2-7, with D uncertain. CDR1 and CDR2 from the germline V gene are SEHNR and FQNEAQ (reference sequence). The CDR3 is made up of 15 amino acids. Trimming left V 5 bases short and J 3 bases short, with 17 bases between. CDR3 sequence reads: CASSPRGDRSYEQYF. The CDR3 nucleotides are TGTGCCAGCAGCCCCCGAGGTGATAGGAGCTACGAGCAGTACTTC.

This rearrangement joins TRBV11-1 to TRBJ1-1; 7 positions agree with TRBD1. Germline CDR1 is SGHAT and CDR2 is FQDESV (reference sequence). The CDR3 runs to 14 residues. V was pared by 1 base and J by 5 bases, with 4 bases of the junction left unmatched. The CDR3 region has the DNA TGTGCCAGCAGCTTAGGACAGGGTTATACTGAAGCTTTCTTT. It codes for CASSLGQGYTEAFF.

CDR3 region: CASSPTSGGLWDEQYF. The CDR3 DNA sequence: TGTGCCAGCAGTCCGACTAGCGGGGGCCTCTGGGACGAGCAGTACTTC. The J gene is TRBJ2-7, the V gene TRBV4-2; the match to TRBD2 covers 12 bases. With 6 bases clipped from V and 5 bases from J, the junction kept 11 bases outside the gene matches. In germline, CDR1 is LGHNA, CDR2 YNFKEQ. The length of the CDR3 is 16 residues.

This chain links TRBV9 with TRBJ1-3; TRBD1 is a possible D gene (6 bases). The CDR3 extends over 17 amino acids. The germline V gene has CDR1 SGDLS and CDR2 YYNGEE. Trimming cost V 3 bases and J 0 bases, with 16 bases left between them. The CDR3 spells CASSARYGGTSGNTIYF. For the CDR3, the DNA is TGTGCCAGCAGCGCCCGTTATGGGGGCACCTCTGGAAACACCATATATTTT.

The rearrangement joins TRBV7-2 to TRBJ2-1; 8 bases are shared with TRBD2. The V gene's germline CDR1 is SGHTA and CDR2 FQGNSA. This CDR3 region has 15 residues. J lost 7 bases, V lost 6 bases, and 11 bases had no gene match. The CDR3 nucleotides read TGTGCCAGCAGAACCGGGACTAGTTTTCCTAATGAGCAGTTCTTC. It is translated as CASRTGTSFPNEQFF.

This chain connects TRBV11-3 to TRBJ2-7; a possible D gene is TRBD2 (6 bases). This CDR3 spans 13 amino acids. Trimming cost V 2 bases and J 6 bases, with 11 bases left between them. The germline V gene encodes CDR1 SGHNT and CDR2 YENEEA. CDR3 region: CASSLTGGAEQYF. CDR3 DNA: TGTGCCAGCAGCTTAACGGGCGGGGCCGAGCAGTACTTC.

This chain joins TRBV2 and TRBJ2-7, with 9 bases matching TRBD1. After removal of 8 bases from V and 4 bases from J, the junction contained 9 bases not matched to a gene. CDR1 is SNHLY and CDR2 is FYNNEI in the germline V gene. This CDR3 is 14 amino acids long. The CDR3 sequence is CASAGTGSFYEQYF. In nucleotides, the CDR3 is TGTGCCAGCGCCGGGACAGGGTCCTTTTACGAGCAGTACTTC.

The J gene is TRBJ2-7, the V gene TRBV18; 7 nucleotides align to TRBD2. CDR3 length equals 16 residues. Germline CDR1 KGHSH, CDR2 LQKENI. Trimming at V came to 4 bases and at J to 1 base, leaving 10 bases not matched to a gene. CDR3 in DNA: TGTGCCAGCTCACACCCCGCTAGCGGTAGATCCTACGAGCAGTACTTC. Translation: CASSHPASGRSYEQYF.

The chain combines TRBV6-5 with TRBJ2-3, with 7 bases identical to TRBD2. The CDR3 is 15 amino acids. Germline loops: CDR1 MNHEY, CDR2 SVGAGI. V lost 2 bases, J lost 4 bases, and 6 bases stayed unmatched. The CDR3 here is CASSYLGGRADTQYF. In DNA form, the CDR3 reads TGTGCCAGCAGTTACCTGGGTGGGAGGGCAGATACGCAGTATTTT.

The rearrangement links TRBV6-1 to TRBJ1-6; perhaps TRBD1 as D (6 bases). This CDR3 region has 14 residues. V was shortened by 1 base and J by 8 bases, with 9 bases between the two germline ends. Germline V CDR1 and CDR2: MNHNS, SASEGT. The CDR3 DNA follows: TGTGCCAGCAGTGAAGGAGGGGGACATTCACCCCTCCACTTT. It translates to CASSEGGGHSPLHF.

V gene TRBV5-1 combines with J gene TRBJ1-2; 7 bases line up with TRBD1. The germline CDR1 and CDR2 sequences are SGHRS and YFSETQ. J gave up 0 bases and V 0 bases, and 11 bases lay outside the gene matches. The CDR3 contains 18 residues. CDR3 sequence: CASSLAGGAGETNYGYTF. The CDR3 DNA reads TGCGCCAGCAGCTTGGCAGGGGGAGCCGGCGAGACTAACTATGGCTACACCTTC.

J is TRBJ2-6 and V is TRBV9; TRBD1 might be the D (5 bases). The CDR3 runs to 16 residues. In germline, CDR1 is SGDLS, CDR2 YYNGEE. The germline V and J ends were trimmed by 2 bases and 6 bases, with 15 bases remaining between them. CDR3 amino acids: CASSVDTARVANVLTF. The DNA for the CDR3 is TGTGCCAGCAGCGTGGACACCGCTCGAGTGGCCAACGTCCTGACTTTC.

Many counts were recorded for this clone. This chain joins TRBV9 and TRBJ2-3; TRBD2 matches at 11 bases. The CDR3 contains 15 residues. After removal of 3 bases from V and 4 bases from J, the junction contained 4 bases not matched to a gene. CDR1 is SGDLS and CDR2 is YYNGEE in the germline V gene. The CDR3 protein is CASSGGTSGPDTQYF. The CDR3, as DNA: TGTGCCAGCAGCGGCGGGACTAGCGGTCCAGATACGCAGTATTTT.

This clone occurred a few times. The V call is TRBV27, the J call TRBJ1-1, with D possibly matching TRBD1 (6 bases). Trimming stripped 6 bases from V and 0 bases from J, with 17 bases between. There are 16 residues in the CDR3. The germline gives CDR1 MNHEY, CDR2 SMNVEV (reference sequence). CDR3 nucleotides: TGTGCCAGCAGACGTGGGGTGGGGGCGCTGAACACTGAAGCTTTCTTT. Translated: CASRRGVGALNTEAFF.

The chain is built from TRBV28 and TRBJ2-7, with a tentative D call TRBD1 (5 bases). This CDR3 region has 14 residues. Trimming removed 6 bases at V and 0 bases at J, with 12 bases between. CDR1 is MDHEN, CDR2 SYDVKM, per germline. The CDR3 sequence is CASSLRQTSYEQYF. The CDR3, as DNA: TGTGCCAGCAGCCTTCGACAGACCTCCTACGAGCAGTACTTC.

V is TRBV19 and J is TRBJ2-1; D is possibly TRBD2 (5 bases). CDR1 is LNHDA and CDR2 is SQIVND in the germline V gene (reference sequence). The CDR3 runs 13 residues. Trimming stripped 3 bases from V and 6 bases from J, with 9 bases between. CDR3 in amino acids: CASSIKLGNEQFF. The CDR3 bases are TGTGCCAGTAGTATTAAACTAGGCAATGAGCAGTTCTTC.

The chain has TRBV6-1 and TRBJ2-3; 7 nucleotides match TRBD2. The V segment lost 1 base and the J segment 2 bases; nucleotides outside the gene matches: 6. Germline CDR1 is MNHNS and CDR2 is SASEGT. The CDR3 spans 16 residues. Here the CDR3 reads CASSEVRGGPTDTQYF. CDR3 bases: TGTGCCAGCAGTGAAGTACGCGGGGGACCCACAGATACGCAGTATTTT.

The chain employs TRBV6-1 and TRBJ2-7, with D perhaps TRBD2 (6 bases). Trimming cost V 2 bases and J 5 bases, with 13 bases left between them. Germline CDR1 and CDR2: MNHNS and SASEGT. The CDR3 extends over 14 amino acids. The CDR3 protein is CASSEPGSAHEQYF. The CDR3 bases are TGTGCCAGCAGTGAACCCGGGAGCGCACACGAGCAGTACTTC.